This T cell receptor (beta chain) comes out of a study of T-cell reconstitution after alpha-beta-depleted transplantation in children. Notes on the study in general: Diversity and T-cell counts at one year after transplant derived mostly from new T cells. Two months or so post-transplant, alpha-beta T cells reportedly derived from several hundred expanded graft clones.

Unique molecular identifiers featured in how the TCRbeta library was prepared. TCRdb analysed the PCR reads with MiXCR anew, one entry per CDR3 protein. The sample has hundreds of thousands of distinct CDR3 sequences, 16% seen once. The table lists this clonotype with a count of one. Its antigen is currently unknown. Sample: PBMCs, mostly from graft donor cells, taken 360 days after TCRalphabeta/CD19-depleted stem cell transplant. This TCR derives from a male patient aged 10 to 17 who had a stem cell transplant for acute lymphoblastic leukemia, so the T cells may come from the graft donor.

The CDR3 sequence: CASGRTRNEKLFF. CDR3 nucleotide sequence: TGTGCCAGCGGGCGCACAAGAAATGAAAAACTGTTTTTT. This chain links TRBV27 with TRBJ1-4; D gene ambiguous. V shed 8 bases and J shed 5 bases, with 12 bases lying between them. The CDR3 is 13 residues long. Germline V gives CDR1 MNHEY, CDR2 SMNVEV (reference sequence).